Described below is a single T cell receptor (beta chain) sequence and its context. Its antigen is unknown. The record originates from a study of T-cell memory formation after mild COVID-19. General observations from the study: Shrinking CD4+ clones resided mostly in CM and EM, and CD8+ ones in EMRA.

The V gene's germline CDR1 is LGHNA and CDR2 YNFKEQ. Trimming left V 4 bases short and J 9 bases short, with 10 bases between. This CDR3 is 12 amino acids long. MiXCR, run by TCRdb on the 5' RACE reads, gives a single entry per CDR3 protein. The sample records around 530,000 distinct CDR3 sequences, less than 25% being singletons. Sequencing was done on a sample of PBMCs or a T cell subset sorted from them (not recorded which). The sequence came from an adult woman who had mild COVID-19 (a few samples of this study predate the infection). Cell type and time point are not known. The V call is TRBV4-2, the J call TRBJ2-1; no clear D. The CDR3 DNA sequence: TGTGCCAGCAGCCGAACAGTGGTTGAGCAGTTCTTC. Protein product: CASSRTVVEQFF.